These T cell receptor beta chains were read from a single sample in a study of control samples from healthy donors and cancer patients. Sequencing was performed with immunoSEQ multiplex PCR; in TCRdb, only in-frame clones are kept and a portion is missing. The repertoire consists of more than 70,000 clones, with 94% occurring once and the leading ten covering approximately 2.8%. Input material: blood. All receptors derive from a woman aged 25-40 years in good health. The CDR3 runs from the conserved cysteine through the conserved F or W. A D gene is named only where the DNA matches it firmly. Clone size, where shown, is once, few, many, or a class for clones that have expanded.

D gene | J gene | V gene | clone size | CDR3 DNA | CDR3 protein
TRBD1 | TRBJ1-1 | TRBV5-1 | once | TGCGCCAGCAGCGCCCAAACAGGGGGCAACACTGAAGCTTTCTTT | CASSAQTGGNTEAFF
TRBD2 | TRBJ2-2 | TRBV19 | NA | TGTGCCAGTAGTTCCGGCGGGGGAACCGGGGAGCTGTTTTTT | CASSSGGGTGELFF
TRBD2 | TRBJ2-1 | TRBV9 | NA | TGTGCCAGCAGCCCTAATAGCGGGGGTATCTACCATGAGCAGTTCTTC | CASSPNSGGIYHEQFF
NA | TRBJ1-5 | TRBV27 | NA | TGTGCCAGCAGCGCCCTCGGGACTGCAATGCCCCAGCATTTT | CASSALGTAMPQHF
NA | TRBJ1-1 | TRBV6-5 | NA | TGTGCCAGCAGACAACAGGGTGTGAGGACTGAAGCTTTCTTT | CASRQQGVRTEAFF
TRBD2 | TRBJ2-3 | TRBV6-4 | NA | TGTGCCAGCAGATCGACTAGCGGGGGGGAAGATACGCAGTATTTT | CASRSTSGGEDTQYF
NA | TRBJ2-5 | TRBV6-5 | NA | TGTGCCAGCAGTCCCCCGGACGGTGAGACCCAGTACTTC | CASSPPDGETQYF
TRBD2 | TRBJ2-1 | TRBV15 | NA | TGTGCCACCAGCGGAGGGACTAGCGGGTACAATGAGCAGTTCTTC | CATSGGTSGYNEQFF
NA | TRBJ1-2 | TRBV11-2 | NA | TGTGCCAGCAGCTTAGATCTCCTCGGCTATGGCCACACCTTC | CASSLDLLGYGHTF
NA | TRBJ1-1 | TRBV10-3 | NA | TGTGCCATCAGTGAGGCAGGGCCGAGAGCTTTCTTT | CAISEAGPRAFF
TRBD1 | TRBJ1-2 | TRBV6-1 | NA | TGTGCCAGCAGTACCGGGACAGACCCCAACTATGGCTACACCTTC | CASSTGTDPNYGYTF
NA | TRBJ2-1 | TRBV28 | NA | TGTGCCATCAGAGACCGGGACCGGTACAATGAGCAGTTCTTC | CAIRDRDRYNEQFF
NA | TRBJ1-6 | TRBV2 | NA | TGTGCCAGCAGTGAAGAGACGGCCCCACGGGCACCCCTCCACTTT | CASSEETAPRAPLHF
TRBD1 | TRBJ1-1 | TRBV13 | once | TGTGCCAGCAGCTTACACAGGGGGATCACTGAAGCTTTCTTT | CASSLHRGITEAFF
TRBD1 | TRBJ1-6 | TRBV27 | once | TGTGCCAGGGGGACAGGGCCAAGCTCCTATAATTCACCCCTCCACTTT | CARGTGPSSYNSPLHF
NA | TRBJ2-1 | TRBV27 | NA | TGTGCCAGCAGTGCAGCTGGTGAGCAGTTCTTC | CASSAAGEQFF
NA | TRBJ2-1 | TRBV19 | NA | TGTGCCAGTAGTATAGGGGCCCCAGGGGGGTATACCTACAATGAGCAGTTCTTC | CASSIGAPGGYTYNEQFF
NA | TRBJ2-5 | TRBV5-4 | NA | TGTGCCAGCAGCCCTGAAGCGGTCCAAGAGACCCAGTACTTC | CASSPEAVQETQYF
TRBD1 | TRBJ2-5 | TRBV12-5 | NA | TGTGCTAGTGGTTTGGCAGGGGGCCGGGAGACCCAGTACTTC | CASGLAGGRETQYF
NA | TRBJ1-1 | TRBV27 | NA | TGTGCCAGCAGCCTTTCCCCCGCTAGTTTCGGGACGAGACCTTATGAAGCTTTCTTT | CASSLSPASFGTRPYEAFF
TRBD1 | TRBJ1-2 | TRBV18 | NA | TGTGCCAGCTCGCCGCCTATACAGGGGGACGTTGGCTACACCTTC | CASSPPIQGDVGYTF
NA | TRBJ1-1 | TRBV5-1 | NA | TGCGCCAGCAGCTTGGGTGGGATCACTGAAGCTTTCTTT | CASSLGGITEAFF
TRBD1 | TRBJ1-5 | TRBV7-6 | NA | TGTGCCAGCAGCTTAGAACAGGGGTCTAAGCCCCAGCATTTT | CASSLEQGSKPQHF